This T cell receptor (beta chain) was observed in a study of CD8 T cells in ankylosing spondylitis. Libraries for TCR beta were made by quantitative 5'-RACE with molecular barcodes. Using its own MiXCR run on the 5' RACE reads, TCRdb lists one record per CDR3 protein. Of 300,000 to 400,000 distinct CDR3 sequences listed, 20% are singletons. The CDR3 runs 13 residues. Per germline, CDR1 SNHLY and CDR2 FYNNEI. Notes on the study in general: Seemingly distinctive of ankylosing spondylitis blood was a TCR beta motif formed by eight highly homologous variants. CD8+ by phenotype, disease-linked clones were relatively rare in peripheral blood. Significant enrichment of disease-linked clones was reported in matched ankylosing spondylitis synovial fluid.

On this clonotype itself: The antigen is undetermined. Its ends do not fully match the called genes, so a read error is possible.

This sequence was found in a male donor with ankylosing spondylitis or in good health (not recorded which). J is TRBJ1-5 and V is TRBV2; D gene ambiguous. Sequenced: blood, either unsorted or a sorted T cell fraction (not recorded which). CDR3 DNA: TGTGCGAGCAGTGAAGCTTGGGTCGAGCCCCAGCATTTT. This gives the protein CASSEAWVEPQHF.